Sequencing of this T cell receptor beta chain was carried out in a study of blood T cell repertoires in COVID-19. Study as a whole: COVID-19 samples collected from the United States, Italy and Spain covered acute and convalescent phases.

This clone was observed a single time. V was pared by 4 bases and J by 6 bases, with 5 bases of the junction left unmatched. Germline V gene lookup returns CDR1 PRHDT and CDR2 FYEKMQ (reference sequence). The CDR3 is 14 residues long. In the original processing: Scientists estimated how many nucleated cells there were by amplifying reference gene primers. Produced via immunoSEQ multiplex PCR; TCRdb's table is partial and in-frame only. V, J and clone size reflect that table, while D and trimming were determined from the DNA. This sample has around 110,000 clones, with roughly four fifths found just once.

The receptor was derived from a man aged 65 to 85 with active or convalescent COVID-19. The sequenced sample was peripheral blood. The chain links TRBV13 to TRBJ2-7; 11 nucleotides align to TRBD1. Here the CDR3 DNA reads TGTGCCAGCAGCTCGGACAGGGGGCGGGGCGAGCAGTACTTC. This encodes CASSSDRGRGEQYF.